What follows describes a single T cell receptor beta chain. Antigen unknown. For TCRbeta, the library was prepared with unique molecular identifiers. One entry per CDR3 protein results from TCRdb running MiXCR on the PCR reads. The data show about 980,000 distinct CDR3 sequences, around 30% seen once. The CDR3 is 15 amino acids. Germline CDR1 MNHEY, CDR2 SVGEGT. The V and J ends lost 5 bases and 0 bases respectively, with 13 bases between them. The data were taken from a study of T-cell reconstitution after alpha-beta-depleted transplantation in children. Study-wide findings and caveats: Some patients owed their high day-60 TCRbeta diversity to surviving recipient T cells and thymic progenitors. It was reported that alpha-beta T cells came from several hundred expanded graft clones (about two months after transplant).

The material sequenced was PBMCs, mostly from graft donor cells, taken 360 days after TCRalphabeta/CD19-depleted stem cell transplant. This TCR derives from a boy under two years old who had a stem cell transplant for SCID, so the T cells may come from the graft donor. V and J are TRBV6-2 or TRBV6-3 and TRBJ2-5; D tentatively fits TRBD1 or TRBD2 (5 bases each). In DNA form, the CDR3 reads TGTGCCAGCAGTGATACGGGGCTGTACCAAGAGACCCAGTACTTC. Amino acids: CASSDTGLYQETQYF.